A selection of T cell receptor beta chains follows, all from one sample in a study of control samples from healthy donors and cancer patients. Profiled with immunoSEQ multiplex PCR; TCRdb holds only in-frame clones, not every one. The data show 150,000 to 160,000 clones, with over 85% seen just once and 2% to 2.5% held by the top ten. The sample comprised blood. These TCRs come from a middle-aged man in good health. The CDR3 runs from the conserved cysteine through the conserved F or W. D genes are given only for firm matches. Clone size is shown for a subset of rows, as once, few, many or a class of expanded clone.

d_gene	v_gene	j_gene	abundance	CDR3nt	CDR3aa
TRBD1	TRBV28	TRBJ1-5	NA	TGTGCCAGCAGCCGAAGGACAGGGGATTATCAGCCCCAGCATTTT	CASSRRTGDYQPQHF
TRBD1	TRBV28	TRBJ1-1	NA	TGTGCCAGCAGTCGGCAGACAGGGTTTTTATCTGAAGCTTTCTTT	CASSRQTGFLSEAFF
NA	TRBV19	TRBJ1-2	NA	TGTGCCAGTAGTTCTCTGGGAAAAGGCTACACCTTC	CASSSLGKGYTF
NA	TRBV28	TRBJ2-6	NA	TGTGCCAGCAGCCCCGGTGTAGCTGGGGCCAACGTCCTGACTTTC	CASSPGVAGANVLTF
TRBD1	TRBV30	TRBJ1-5	NA	TGTGCCTGGAGTACCAGGGGGCGCGGTCAGCCCCAGCATTTT	CAWSTRGRGQPQHF
TRBD1	TRBV19	TRBJ1-1	NA	TGTGCCAGTAGTGGGGGACAGCTAAATCGGGACACTGAAGCTTTCTTT	CASSGGQLNRDTEAFF
NA	TRBV28	TRBJ1-5	NA	TGTGCCAGCAATAGGGTTTCTCAGCCCCAGCATTTT	CASNRVSQPQHF
TRBD1	TRBV6-5	TRBJ1-2	NA	TGTGCCAGCAGTTACTCGACAGGGAGTGGCTACACCTTC	CASSYSTGSGYTF
TRBD1	TRBV14	TRBJ1-2	NA	TGTGCCAGCAGCCAAGGACAGGGGTACTATGGCTACACCTTC	CASSQGQGYYGYTF
NA	TRBV28	TRBJ2-7	NA	TGTGCCAGCACTTCAAGACATCCCTCCTACGAGCAGTACTTC	CASTSRHPSYEQYF
NA	TRBV19	TRBJ1-3	NA	TGTGCCAGTAGTACCCTGACACGAAACTCTGGAAACACCATATATTTT	CASSTLTRNSGNTIYF
NA	TRBV29-1	TRBJ1-2	NA	TGCAGCGTTGGGGGATTTTATGGCTACACCTTC	CSVGGFYGYTF
NA	TRBV5-1	TRBJ1-2	NA	TGCGCCAGCAGCTTGGTGGGCCGACCAAACCTTTATGGCTACACCTTC	CASSLVGRPNLYGYTF
NA	TRBV2	TRBJ1-5	few	TGTGCCAGCAGTGGGACGGGATATCAGCCCCAGCATTTT	CASSGTGYQPQHF
TRBD1	TRBV27	TRBJ1-2	NA	TGTGCCAGCAGGTCACAGGGGAACTATGGCTACACCTTC	CASRSQGNYGYTF
TRBD1	TRBV5-5	TRBJ1-2	NA	TGTGCCAGCAGCTCCCGGACAGGGGGAATGGGTGGCTACACCTTC	CASSSRTGGMGGYTF
NA	TRBV27	TRBJ2-1	once	TGTGCCAGCACTTATCGTCGGGGTTCGGGACTCAACAATGAGCAGTTCTTC	CASTYRRGSGLNNEQFF
NA	TRBV9	TRBJ1-5	NA	TGTGCCAGCAGCGGCGGGGGCATTAGCAATCAGCCCCAGCATTTT	CASSGGGISNQPQHF
TRBD1	TRBV6-1	TRBJ1-2	NA	TGTGCCAGCAGTGAGGACAGGCCCCTGGGCTATGGCTACACCTTC	CASSEDRPLGYGYTF
NA	TRBV29-1	TRBJ2-3	NA	TGCAGCGTTGACCTTAGCACAGATACGCAGTATTTT	CSVDLSTDTQYF
TRBD2	TRBV28	TRBJ2-5	NA	TGTGCCAGCAGCCCCGGGGTAGCGGGAGTATCTGCCACCCAGTACTTC	CASSPGVAGVSATQYF
NA	TRBV27	TRBJ1-5	NA	TGTGCCAGCAGTTTCAGGGAGGGTCCCCAGCATTTT	CASSFREGPQHF
NA	TRBV28	TRBJ1-5	NA	TGTGCCAGCAAGTCCTGGGACGGTAATAGCAATCAGCCCCAGCATTTT	CASKSWDGNSNQPQHF
NA	TRBV7-2	TRBJ2-1	NA	TGTGCCAGCAGCCACCTGGGACTGTACAATGAGCAGTTCTTC	CASSHLGLYNEQFF
NA	TRBV11-2	TRBJ2-1	NA	TGTGCCAGCAGCTTAGTTCCAAGCTCCTACAATGAGCAGTTCTTC	CASSLVPSSYNEQFF
NA	TRBV6-1	TRBJ2-2	NA	TGTGCCAGCAGTGAGGGAGGGGGGCGTCGGGAGCTGTTTTTT	CASSEGGGRRELFF
TRBD1	TRBV7-9	TRBJ1-1	NA	TGTGCCAGCAGCTTGCGGACAGGGACTAGCACTGAAGCTTTCTTT	CASSLRTGTSTEAFF
TRBD1	TRBV2	TRBJ2-2	NA	TGTGCCAGCAGTCTTTCGGACAGGGGAGCCGGGGAGCTGTTTTTT	CASSLSDRGAGELFF
TRBD2	TRBV7-9	TRBJ2-7	NA	TGTGCCAGCAGCTTAGAGGGAGGACTAGGCTACGAGCAGTACTTC	CASSLEGGLGYEQYF
TRBD2	TRBV5-6	TRBJ2-1	NA	TGTGCCAGCAGCCTTGGACTAGCGGATAATGAGCAGTTCTTC	CASSLGLADNEQFF
TRBD2	TRBV10-3	TRBJ2-5	NA	TGTGCCATCAGAGGGACTAGCGGTCAGAGTGGGTTAGAGACCCAGTACTTC	CAIRGTSGQSGLETQYF
NA	TRBV3-1/TRBV3-2	TRBJ2-1	NA	TGTGCCAGCAGCCCTCGGACTGGATACAATGAGCAGTTCTTC	CASSPRTGYNEQFF
NA	TRBV18	TRBJ1-5	few	TGTGCCAGCTCACCAAAGCAGGGGAGTCAGCCCCAGCATTTT	CASSPKQGSQPQHF
NA	TRBV7-8	TRBJ2-1	NA	TGTGCCAGCAGCCTCGGACTCTACAATGAGCAGTTCTTC	CASSLGLYNEQFF
TRBD1	TRBV7-9	TRBJ2-7	once	TGTGCCAGCAGCATAACGGACAGGGACGAGCAGTACTTC	CASSITDRDEQYF
TRBD1	TRBV18	TRBJ2-7	NA	TGTGCCAGCTCCCCAGCAGGGGGATACGAGCAGTACTTC	CASSPAGGYEQYF
NA	TRBV5-1	TRBJ2-7	NA	TGCGCCAGCAGCTTGGACGTCGGGGAGCAGTACTTC	CASSLDVGEQYF
NA	TRBV5-1	TRBJ2-7	NA	TGCGCCAGCAGTGCTGGCCTAGTGGGGTCCTACGAGCAGTACTTC	CASSAGLVGSYEQYF
NA	TRBV12-3/TRBV12-4	TRBJ1-1	NA	TGTGCCAGCAGTTACGATCGTGAAGCTTTCTTT	CASSYDREAFF
TRBD1	TRBV7-3	TRBJ2-7	once	TGTGCCAGCAGCTTTGGTCCAGCAGGGGGCGCCTACGAGCAGTACTTC	CASSFGPAGGAYEQYF
TRBD2	TRBV3-1/TRBV3-2	TRBJ2-7	NA	TGTGCCAGCAGCCACGGACTAGCGGGAGGGGGCGAGCAGTACTTC	CASSHGLAGGGEQYF
TRBD1	TRBV27	TRBJ1-5	NA	TGTGCCAGCAGTGGGACAGGGGGCAGGGGCAATCAGCCCCAGCATTTT	CASSGTGGRGNQPQHF
NA	TRBV2	TRBJ1-1	NA	TGTGCCAGCAGTAACCCAGGGGTTGATATCACTGAAGCTTTCTTT	CASSNPGVDITEAFF
TRBD1	TRBV18	TRBJ2-1	NA	TGTGCCAGCTCACTTTCCCGGGACAGATACAATGAGCAGTTCTTC	CASSLSRDRYNEQFF
TRBD1	TRBV6-5	TRBJ1-2	NA	TGTGCCACCCAAAGGACAGGTCTCTATGGCTACACCTTC	CATQRTGLYGYTF
TRBD1	TRBV3-1/TRBV3-2	TRBJ1-2	NA	TGTGCCAGCAGCCTTAACCCAGGGACAGGGGGAGTCGATGGCTACACCTTC	CASSLNPGTGGVDGYTF
TRBD2	TRBV19	TRBJ2-2	once	TGTGCCACCCGACAGAGACTAGCGGGAGACACCGGGGAGCTGTTTTTT	CATRQRLAGDTGELFF
NA	TRBV20-1	TRBJ1-1	NA	TGCAGTGCTGCCTCGGAAGAAGCTTTCTTT	CSAASEEAFF
TRBD2	TRBV5-1	TRBJ2-1	NA	TGCGCCAGCAGCTTGGTCGCGGGAGGTTTGGGCGATGAGCAGTTCTTC	CASSLVAGGLGDEQFF
TRBD1	TRBV29-1	TRBJ2-5	NA	TGCAGCTCCTCGGGACAGGGGGCTGGGGAGACCCAGTACTTC	CSSSGQGAGETQYF